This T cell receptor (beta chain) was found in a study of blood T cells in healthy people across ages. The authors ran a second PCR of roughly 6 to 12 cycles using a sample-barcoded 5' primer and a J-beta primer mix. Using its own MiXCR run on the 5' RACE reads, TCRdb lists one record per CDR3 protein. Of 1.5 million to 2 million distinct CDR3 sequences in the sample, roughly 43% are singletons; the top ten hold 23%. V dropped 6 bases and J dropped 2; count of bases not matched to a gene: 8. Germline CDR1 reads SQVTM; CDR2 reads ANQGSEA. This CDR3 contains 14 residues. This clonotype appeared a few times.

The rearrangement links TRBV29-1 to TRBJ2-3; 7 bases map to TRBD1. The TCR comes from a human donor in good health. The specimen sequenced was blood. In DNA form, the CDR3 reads TGCAGCGTGAGTGACAGGGTTGACACAGATACGCAGTATTTT. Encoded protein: CSVSDRVDTDTQYF.